This T cell receptor beta chain emerged from a study of blood T cell repertoires in COVID-19. TCRdb's table, derived via immunoSEQ multiplex PCR, lists solely in-frame clones and lacks some. The repertoire holds about 390,000 clones, with roughly 86% as singletons. This CDR3 region has 10 residues. CDR1 and CDR2 (germline): MNHEY, SVGAGI. The V end was cut by 8 bases, the J end by 7 bases, with 8 bases between. The TCR was taken from a woman aged 55-69 years with COVID-19, enrolled during active disease. The sequenced material came from peripheral blood. The J gene is TRBJ1-1, the V gene TRBV6-5; D may be TRBD1 (5 bases). For the CDR3, the DNA is TGTGCCAGCGGGAGGGGTGAAGCTTTCTTT. Its translation is CASGRGEAFF.